What follows is one TCR beta chain and its context. Its cognate antigen is unknown. The sample is drawn from a study of cytomegalovirus exposure and HLA in healthy donors. Study summary: Clustering assigned roughly 81% of the approximately 400 genotyped donors to the Caucasian-associated ancestry cluster. Broader study findings: Most sequenced TCRs were rare (though some public TCRs occurred in many donors).

The CDR3 contains 17 residues. Between the trimmed V and J ends, which lost 0 bases and 3 bases, there was a span of 12 bases. CDR1 and CDR2 (germline): SGHVS, FNYEAQ. PCR was performed using 60 Vbeta and 13 Jbeta primers. Profiled with immunoSEQ multiplex PCR; TCRdb holds only in-frame clones, not every one. The table records tens of thousands of clones, about 75% of them present only once. This chain uses TRBV7-6 with TRBJ2-6, with a tentative D call TRBD2 (7 bases). The origin of this receptor is a man younger than 35 in good health and CMV-seronegative. Sequenced: PBMCs. CDR3 DNA: TGTGCCAGCAGCTTAGCGCCGGGGGGCCTTGGGGCCAACGTCCTGACTTTC. Translated, it gives CASSLAPGGLGANVLTF.